This T cell receptor (beta chain) was sequenced during a study of beta chain features in type 1 diabetes. Study information: Age, gender and cell yields were alike across patients and healthy donors. General observations from the study: All four CD4+ subsets from Type 1 diabetes patients carried moderately but significantly shorter TCRB CDR3s. VDJ junctions in type 1 diabetes patients carried more deletions and fewer insertions.

Reverse transcription of all isolated RNA meant that expressed TCRB transcripts were sequenced. The repertoire was sequenced with immunoSEQ multiplex PCR; TCRdb's copy has only in-frame clones and lacks some. Of approximately 250,000 clones in the sample, approximately 24% were seen once. Germline lookup yields CDR1 SQVTM and CDR2 ANQGSEA. Trimming pared 4 bases from V and 6 bases from J, leaving 9 bases between. The CDR3 has 11 amino acids. Worth noting for this clone: Its antigen remains unidentified. Other DNA sequences from this sample encode an identical CDR3 as well.

This receptor was taken from a young woman with type 1 diabetes. The rearrangement uses TRBV29-1 and TRBJ1-1, with D perhaps matching TRBD1 (6 bases). Specimen: naive CD4+ T cells from blood. The CDR3 DNA follows: TGCAGCGTTGCCAGGGGAGCTGAAGCTTTCTTT. Translated, it gives CSVARGAEAFF.